The next 9 T cell receptor beta chains were all read from a single sample in a study of shared T cell receptors in the human thymus. TCRdb's copy holds only in-frame clones and misses some; the assay was immunoSEQ multiplex PCR. There are hundreds of thousands of clones in the sample; approximately 89% occur only once, and 0.0094% lies in the top ten. These data are also associated with another study on human thymus T cells.

Sequencing was done on a sample of thymocytes. These receptors originate from a boy under two years old with a congenital heart defect.

The J gene is TRBJ2-4, the V gene TRBV6-1; 7 positions agree with TRBD1. With V trimmed by 4 bases and J by 0 bases, 3 bases remained unmatched. CDR1 MNHNS and CDR2 SASEGT come from the germline V gene. There are 15 residues in the CDR3. The DNA of the CDR3 is TGTGCCAGCAGTGTTACAGGGGAAGCCAAAAACATTCAGTACTTC. Amino acid sequence: CASSVTGEAKNIQYF.

In this sample, this clone turned up once. This sequence joins TRBV29-1 and TRBJ1-2; weak D call: TRBD1 (6 bases). The ends were cut back, 7 bases at V and 7 bases at J, with 13 bases in the middle. This CDR3 spans 11 amino acids. Germline-derived CDR1 and CDR2 are SQVTM and ANQGSEA. The CDR3 bases are TGCAGCGACGGACAGCTCGCTGGCTACACCTTC. Protein sequence: CSDGQLAGYTF.

V usage is TRBV19 and J usage is TRBJ1-6; perhaps TRBD1 as D (6 bases). Per germline, CDR1 LNHDA and CDR2 SQIVND (reference sequence). The CDR3 is 17 residues long. Trimming shortened V by 3 bases and J by 7 bases, and 19 bases separated the two germline ends. The CDR3 DNA is TGTGCCAGTAGTATGCACTACAGGGAGAGGGGGAATTCACCCCTCCACTTT. Translating gives CASSMHYRERGNSPLHF.

This clone was counted a single time. The chain combines TRBV18 with TRBJ1-5; tentative D call: TRBD1 (6 bases). The CDR3 has 14 amino acids. Trimming cost V 4 bases and J 6 bases, with 13 bases left between them. From germline, CDR1 is KGHSH and CDR2 LQKENI. CDR3 loop: CASSLGQIGQPQHF. DNA of the CDR3: TGTGCCAGCTCACTAGGACAGATAGGTCAGCCCCAGCATTTT.

This clone was seen only once. V and J are TRBV27 and TRBJ2-7, with 8 bases fitting TRBD1. Germline CDR1 and CDR2: MNHEY and SMNVEV (reference sequence). The CDR3 is 18 residues long. V trimming: 5 bases; J trimming: 5 bases; junction bases outside the gene matches: 20. CDR3 region: CASSPYRQTGVNRHEQYF. The CDR3 DNA reads TGTGCCAGCAGTCCATATCGACAGACAGGGGTGAATCGCCACGAGCAGTACTTC.

The chain recombines TRBV11-2 with TRBJ1-5; no clear D. Looked up from germline, CDR1 is SGHAT and CDR2 is FQNNGV. The CDR3 loop spans 14 amino acids. V was shortened by 4 bases and J by 9 bases, with 16 bases between the two germline ends. The CDR3 coding sequence is TGTGCCAGCAGCTGTAGCGGTAACAAGGGGCCCCAGCATTTT. Amino acid sequence: CASSCSGNKGPQHF.

This clone occurred once. Within the sample, other DNA sequences also encode this same CDR3. J is TRBJ2-7 and V is TRBV5-1, with D maybe TRBD2 (6 bases). V gave up 3 bases and J gave up 0 bases, with 7 bases separating them. The CDR3 is made up of 13 amino acids. The V gene's germline CDR1 is SGHRS and CDR2 YFSETQ. CDR3 region: CASSSGGSYEQYF. Written as DNA, the CDR3 is TGCGCCAGCAGCTCCGGGGGCTCCTACGAGCAGTACTTC.

V is TRBV7-9 and J is TRBJ2-3, with D unclear. The CDR3 has 17 amino acids. CDR1 is SEHNR and CDR2 is FQNEAQ in the germline V gene (reference sequence). V was cut by 1 base and J by 4 bases, with 18 bases left in between. The CDR3 DNA is TGTGCCAGCAGCTTAGGTAGTACCGGCCCGAGGCCAGATACGCAGTATTTT. Amino acids: CASSLGSTGPRPDTQYF.

This rearrangement joins TRBV29-1 to TRBJ2-7; D is perhaps TRBD2 (6 bases). The CDR3 has 11 residues. V was pared by 4 bases and J by 3 bases, with 7 bases between. Germline CDR1 and CDR2: SQVTM and ANQGSEA. The CDR3 region has the DNA TGCAGCGTTGCGGGGGACTACGAGCAGTACTTC. As protein: CSVAGDYEQYF.